Each of the 7 T cell receptor beta chains below was sequenced from the same sample in a study of technical replicates of blood from a handful of donors. Libraries were prepared by immunoSEQ multiplex PCR; TCRdb keeps only in-frame clonotypes and omits some of them. The data contain about 97,000 clones, nearly 96% of them singletons. Source material: T cells isolated from PBMCs. These receptors originate from a human donor in good health.

The CDR3 spells CSAINNEQFF. The CDR3 bases are TGCAGTGCTATAAACAATGAGCAGTTCTTC. The chain links TRBV20-1 to TRBJ2-1; unclear D gene. CDR1 is DFQATT and CDR2 is SNEGSKA in the germline V gene (reference sequence). The CDR3 is made up of 10 amino acids. The V end lost 4 bases, the J end lost 5 bases, and 3 bases lay between the germline ends.

This clone was detected only once. The rearrangement uses TRBV7-9 and TRBJ1-5; maybe TRBD1 (5 bases). There are 15 residues in the CDR3. CDR1 SEHNR and CDR2 FQNEAQ come from the germline V gene (reference sequence). Trimming shortened V by 1 base and J by 1 base, and 8 bases separated the two germline ends. The chain's CDR3 is CASSLGTTSNQPQHF. The CDR3 DNA reads TGTGCCAGCAGCTTAGGGACAACAAGCAATCAGCCCCAGCATTTT.

The chain is built from TRBV13 and TRBJ2-7; D is undetermined. Germline lookup yields CDR1 PRHDT and CDR2 FYEKMQ (reference sequence). Trimming took 5 bases from V and 2 from J, leaving 7 bases between them. This CDR3 is 12 amino acids long. CDR3 in DNA: TGTGCCAGCAGCCCCCTAGCCTACGAGCAGTACTTC. Protein: CASSPLAYEQYF.

The genes are TRBV5-5 and TRBJ1-2; TRBD1 aligns across 7 bases. V lost 2 bases and J lost 1; bases outside the gene matches: 5. The germline V gene has CDR1 SGHKS and CDR2 YYEKEE (reference sequence). This CDR3 contains 15 residues. The CDR3 region is CASSLGDSLNYGYTF. The CDR3 bases are TGTGCCAGCAGCTTAGGGGACAGCCTTAACTATGGCTACACCTTC.

The chain uses TRBV28 and TRBJ2-7; D uncertain. Germline V gene sequence: CDR1 MDHEN, CDR2 SYDVKM. V lost 5 bases and J lost 9, with 17 bases in between. The length of the CDR3 is 13 residues. The CDR3 DNA reads as TGTGCCAGCAGTCTCCCTAGGCTCCGGGTGCAGTACTTC. This encodes CASSLPRLRVQYF. The full variable domain, its missing parts supplied by reference TRBV28 and TRBJ2-7, is DVKVTQSSRYLVKRTGEKVFLECVQDMDHENMFWYRQDPGLGLRLIYFSYDVKMKEKGDIPEGYSVSREKKERFSLILESASTNQTSMYLCASSLPRLRVQYFGPGTRLTVT.

This rearrangement joins TRBV18 to TRBJ2-1; 12 bases fit TRBD1. The CDR3 contains 18 residues. Germline V lookup: CDR1 KGHSH, CDR2 LQKENI. The V gene end was trimmed by 3 bases and the J gene end by 0 bases; junction bases not matched to a gene: 6. CDR3: CASSPGTGGESSYNEQFF. The CDR3 coding sequence is TGTGCCAGCTCACCGGGGACAGGGGGCGAAAGCTCCTACAATGAGCAGTTCTTC.

This clone came up once. The CDR3 is CASSEGETIANYGYTF. In DNA, the CDR3 is TGTGCCAGCAGCGAGGGGGAGACAATAGCTAACTATGGCTACACCTTC. The rearrangement joins TRBV9 to TRBJ1-2; possibly TRBD1 for D (6 bases). The V gene's germline CDR1 is SGDLS and CDR2 YYNGEE. Trimming removed 3 bases from V and 0 bases from J, with 15 bases in between. The CDR3 runs to 16 residues. Combining the CDR3 with reference TRBV9 and TRBJ1-2 gives the whole variable domain DSGVTQTPKHLITATGQRVTLRCSPRSGDLSVYWYQQSLDQGLQFLIQYYNGEERAKGNILERFSAQQFPDLHSELNLSSLELGDSALYFCASSEGETIANYGYTFGSGTRLTVV.